Detailed here is one T cell receptor beta chain. The CDR3 runs to 14 residues. V was trimmed by 1 base and J by 4 bases, leaving 10 bases between them. The germline V gene has CDR1 LGHNA and CDR2 YSLEER. Sequencing was performed with immunoSEQ multiplex PCR; in TCRdb, only in-frame clones are kept and a portion is missing. Among 50,000 to 75,000 clones listed, around 95% were seen once. This entry comes from a study of brain T cells in children with intractable seizures. This clonotype originated in a boy less than two years old with focal cortical dysplasia and intractable seizures. The chain links TRBV4-3 to TRBJ2-5; D is ambiguous. The source was peripheral blood, collected at surgery. The CDR3 DNA sequence: TGCGCCAGCAGCCAAGGTCTACTCTTAGAGACCCAGTACTTC. It yields the protein CASSQGLLLETQYF.